The 21 T cell receptor beta chains below were found in one sample sequenced in a study of blood T cell repertoires in COVID-19. TCRdb keeps only in-frame clones here, not all; method: immunoSEQ multiplex PCR. This sample has about 170,000 clones; approximately 80% occur once, and the top ten carry approximately 7.6%. Sequencing used peripheral blood. The source is a woman older than 75 with COVID-19, enrolled during active disease.

The chain is built from TRBV11-2 and TRBJ2-1; possibly TRBD2 for D (7 bases). Trimming removed 1 base from V and 8 bases from J, with 12 bases in between. The CDR3 runs to 14 residues. CDR1 and CDR2 from the germline V gene are SGHAT and FQNNGV. The CDR3 reads CASSLAGGWDEQFF. The CDR3 DNA sequence: TGTGCCAGCAGCTTAGCGGGGGGCTGGGATGAGCAGTTCTTC.

The chain couples TRBV6-1 to TRBJ1-2; 8 nucleotides align to TRBD1. Germline V CDR1 and CDR2: MNHNS, SASEGT. The CDR3 is 13 amino acids. V shed 1 base, J shed 6 bases, and the junction held 1 base outside the gene matches. Here the CDR3 reads CASSEGTGNGYTF. DNA of the CDR3: TGTGCCAGCAGTGAAGGGACAGGGAATGGCTACACCTTC.

The chain uses TRBV27 and TRBJ2-2; 8 bases line up with TRBD1. Losses at the gene ends were 3 bases for V and 7 bases for J; bases not matched to a gene: 7. CDR3 size: 15 residues. CDR1 MNHEY and CDR2 SMNVEV come from the germline V gene (reference sequence). The CDR3 nucleotides read TGTGCCAGCAGTTTGCAGGGGGCCTCAGGCGGGGAGCTGTTTTTT. Residues: CASSLQGASGGELFF.

V usage is TRBV4-2 and J usage is TRBJ2-7; 9 nucleotides align to TRBD1. J gave up 2 bases and V 3 bases, and 5 bases lay outside the gene matches. Germline V gene data show CDR1 as LGHNA and CDR2 as YNFKEQ. The CDR3 length is 15 residues. The CDR3 sequence is CASSHLGDRAYEQYF. The CDR3 DNA reads as TGTGCCAGCAGCCACCTTGGGGACAGGGCCTACGAGCAGTACTTC.

The chain links TRBV5-1 to TRBJ1-1; possibly TRBD1 for D (5 bases). V was cut by 7 bases and J by 1 base, with 14 bases left in between. Looked up from germline, CDR1 is SGHRS and CDR2 is YFSETQ. This CDR3 comprises 14 residues. The CDR3 coding sequence is TGCGCCAGCGGGCAGGGCTCACCGAACACTGAAGCTTTCTTT. It specifies CASGQGSPNTEAFF.

This sequence joins TRBV3-1 (or the pseudogene TRBV3-2) and TRBJ2-2; D gene uncertain. The CDR3 covers 14 residues. Deletions cut 4 bases from V and 1 base from J, with 7 bases between. Germline V gene sequence: CDR1 LGHDT, CDR2 YNNKEL (reference sequence). The CDR3 nucleotides read TGTGCCAGCAGCCGCGGCGAGAACACCGGGGAGCTGTTTTTT. It is translated as CASSRGENTGELFF.

This sequence joins TRBV10-3 and TRBJ1-2, with 9 bases aligning to TRBD1. Germline CDR1 reads ENHRY; CDR2 reads SYGVKD. The CDR3 length is 12 residues. V lost 7 bases, J lost 7 bases, and 4 bases stayed unmatched. The CDR3 loop reads CAIKRTGAGYTF. The CDR3 nucleotides are TGTGCCATCAAAAGGACAGGGGCTGGCTACACCTTC.

The V gene is TRBV19, the J gene TRBJ2-7; maybe TRBD1 (6 bases). The germline V gene encodes CDR1 LNHDA and CDR2 SQIVND (reference sequence). Trimming cost V 2 bases and J 4 bases, with 15 bases left between them. This CDR3 has 15 amino acids. CDR3 DNA sequence: TGTGCCAGTAGTATACAGGGGTCCCTTGGTTACGAGCAGTACTTC. Translation: CASSIQGSLGYEQYF.

This chain uses TRBV10-3 with TRBJ2-2, with D perhaps matching TRBD2 (7 bases). Germline loops: CDR1 ENHRY, CDR2 SYGVKD. Trimming left V 3 bases short and J 5 bases short, with 16 bases between. The CDR3 has 16 residues. CDR3 region: CAISERRGRWTGELFF. The CDR3 bases are TGTGCCATCAGTGAACGGCGGGGGCGGTGGACCGGGGAGCTGTTTTTT.

V is TRBV28 and J is TRBJ2-7; perhaps TRBD1 as D (6 bases). Looked up from germline, CDR1 is MDHEN and CDR2 is SYDVKM. The CDR3 contains 12 residues. V was clipped by 4 bases and J by 4 bases, with 8 bases between them. The CDR3 sequence: CASSYGQYEQYF. CDR3 coding DNA: TGTGCCAGCAGTTATGGACAGTACGAGCAGTACTTC.

The CDR3: CASSQGGAAGGETQYF. CDR3 nucleotides: TGCGCCAGCAGCCAAGGAGGTGCAGCGGGGGGAGAGACCCAGTACTTC. The chain carries TRBV4-1 and TRBJ2-5; 9 bases agree with TRBD2. Per the germline V gene, CDR1 is MGHRA and CDR2 is YSYEKL. V gave up 1 base and J gave up 4 bases; unmatched junction bases: 7. CDR3 length: 16 residues.

The chain couples TRBV3-1 (or the pseudogene TRBV3-2) to TRBJ2-5; 8 nucleotides match TRBD1. V was clipped by 4 bases and J by 5 bases; unmatched bases: 6. The CDR3 spans 14 residues. Looked up from germline, CDR1 is LGHDT and CDR2 is YNNKEL (reference sequence). DNA for the CDR3: TGTGCCAGCAGCCCCCAGGGGGCTAGTGAGACCCAGTACTTC. This encodes CASSPQGASETQYF.

The CDR3: CASSFRPGGVETQYF. The CDR3 region has the DNA TGTGCCAGCAGCTTTAGGCCAGGGGGCGTGGAGACCCAGTACTTC. The genes are TRBV5-6 and TRBJ2-5, with 8 bases identical to TRBD1. The CDR3 has 15 residues. The germline V gene encodes CDR1 SGHDT and CDR2 YYEEEE. V trimming: 2 bases; J trimming: 5 bases; junction bases outside the gene matches: 8.

V gene TRBV10-3 combines with J gene TRBJ2-7; D is unresolved. The CDR3 has 12 amino acids. The germline V gene has CDR1 ENHRY and CDR2 SYGVKD. Between the trimmed V and J ends, which lost 0 bases and 12 bases, there was a span of 12 bases. DNA for the CDR3: TGTGCCATCAGTGAGTCAATGCGAGTACGGTACTTC. It is translated as CAISESMRVRYF.

The rearrangement joins TRBV14 to TRBJ2-7, with D maybe TRBD1 (6 bases). V gave up 10 bases and J gave up 1 base, with 17 bases separating them. From germline, CDR1 is SGHDN and CDR2 FVKESK. The CDR3 sequence is 14 residues long. The CDR3: CATPCRGRSYEQYF. CDR3 bases: TGTGCCACCCCCTGCAGGGGAAGGTCCTACGAGCAGTACTTC.

This rearrangement joins TRBV6-5 to TRBJ1-1, with a tentative D call TRBD1 (5 bases). The CDR3 is 12 residues long. The germline CDR1 and CDR2 sequences are MNHEY and SVGAGI. V was shortened by 7 bases and J by 4 bases, with 10 bases between the two germline ends. The CDR3 here is CASNPGGTEAFF. CDR3 in DNA: TGTGCCAGCAACCCGGGGGGCACTGAAGCTTTCTTT.

This clone is a singleton in its sample. The gene calls are TRBV4-1 and TRBJ1-2, with 7 bases lining up with TRBD1. V shed 0 bases and J 8 bases; nucleotides not matched to a gene: 9. Germline lookup yields CDR1 MGHRA and CDR2 YSYEKL. The CDR3 consists of 15 residues. Here the CDR3 reads CASSQETGVLGGYTF. The CDR3 region has the DNA TGCGCCAGCAGCCAAGAAACAGGGGTGCTGGGCGGCTACACCTTC.

This clone was detected only a few times. V usage is TRBV5-1 and J usage is TRBJ2-5; 7 nucleotides agree with TRBD2. Germline V lookup: CDR1 SGHRS, CDR2 YFSETQ. The CDR3 consists of 12 residues. With V trimmed by 4 bases and J by 3 bases, 0 bases remained unmatched. CDR3 sequence: CASSREEETQYF. The CDR3, as DNA: TGCGCCAGCAGCCGGGAGGAAGAGACCCAGTACTTC.

This clone occurred once. CDR3 residues: CASSLEQGPTGELFF. CDR3 nucleotides: TGTGCCAGCAGCTTAGAGCAGGGGCCCACCGGGGAGCTGTTTTTT. The V gene is TRBV7-9, the J gene TRBJ2-2; perhaps TRBD1 as D (6 bases). This CDR3 spans 15 amino acids. Germline V gene data show CDR1 as SEHNR and CDR2 as FQNEAQ (reference sequence). V was trimmed by 1 base and J by 4 bases, leaving 10 bases between them.

V usage is TRBV28 and J usage is TRBJ2-5; TRBD1 agrees at 7 bases. The CDR3 is made up of 13 amino acids. Germline lookup yields CDR1 MDHEN and CDR2 SYDVKM. V dropped 8 bases and J dropped 2; count of bases not matched to a gene: 5. This CDR3 is CASGRGPQETQYF. As DNA, the CDR3 is TGTGCCAGCGGAAGGGGGCCGCAAGAGACCCAGTACTTC.

The chain links TRBV28 to TRBJ2-7; 10 bases fit TRBD1. CDR1 is MDHEN, CDR2 SYDVKM, per germline. The trim removed 3 bases at V and 4 bases at J, leaving 6 bases unmatched. The CDR3 runs 15 residues. The CDR3 DNA reads TGTGCCAGCAGTTTCCTCAGGACAGGGGGGTACGAGCAGTACTTC. It yields the protein CASSFLRTGGYEQYF.